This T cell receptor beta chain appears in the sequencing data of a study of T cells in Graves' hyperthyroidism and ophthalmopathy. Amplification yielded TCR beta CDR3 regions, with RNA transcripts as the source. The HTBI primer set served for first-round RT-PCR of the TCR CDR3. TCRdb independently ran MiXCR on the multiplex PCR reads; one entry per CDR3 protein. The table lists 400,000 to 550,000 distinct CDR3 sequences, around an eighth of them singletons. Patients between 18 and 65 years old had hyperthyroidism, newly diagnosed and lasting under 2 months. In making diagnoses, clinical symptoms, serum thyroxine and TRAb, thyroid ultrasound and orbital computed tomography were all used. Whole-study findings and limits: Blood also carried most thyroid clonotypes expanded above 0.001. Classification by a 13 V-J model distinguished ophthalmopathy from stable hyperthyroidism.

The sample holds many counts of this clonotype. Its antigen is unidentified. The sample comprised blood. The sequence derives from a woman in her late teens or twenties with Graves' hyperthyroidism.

This chain's CDR3 is CAITRGESYNEQFF. The DNA for the CDR3 is TGTGCCATCACTAGGGGAGAATCCTACAATGAGCAGTTCTTC. This chain links TRBV10-3 with TRBJ2-1; possibly TRBD1 or TRBD2 for D (5 bases each). The length of the CDR3 is 14 residues. Germline assignment: CDR1 ENHRY and CDR2 SYGVKD. Deletions cut 7 bases from V and 1 base from J, with 11 bases between.